Below, 12 T cell receptor beta chains from the same sample are listed, as sequenced in a study of T cells after yellow fever vaccination. TCRdb processed the 5' RACE reads anew with MiXCR; each CDR3 protein has one entry. This sample yields 300,000 to 450,000 distinct CDR3 sequences, of which more than 5.5% are seen a single time; 15% belongs to the top ten. The specimen comprised PBMCs, sampled 5 days after the yellow fever booster vaccination. The receptors were gathered from a man younger than 45 who received the YFV17D yellow fever vaccine.

Many counts were recorded for this clonotype. This sequence joins TRBV29-1 and TRBJ2-4; D unresolved. V dropped 2 bases and J dropped 6 bases, with 5 bases sitting between them. Germline V gene sequence: CDR1 SQVTM, CDR2 ANQGSEA. This CDR3 spans 11 amino acids. The CDR3 DNA is TGCAGCGTTGAACTTCGAAACATTCAGTACTTC. Translation: CSVELRNIQYF.

V and J are TRBV29-1 and TRBJ2-5; D remains ambiguous. V was trimmed by 5 bases and J by 5 bases, leaving 15 bases between them. The CDR3 sequence is 13 residues long. Germline values: CDR1 SQVTM, CDR2 ANQGSEA. In DNA, the CDR3 is TGCAGCGTTTGGTCGGTCGTGTGGGAGACCCAGTACTTC. Its translation is CSVWSVVWETQYF.

The chain couples TRBV20-1 to TRBJ2-7; a possible D gene is TRBD2 (6 bases). The CDR3 runs to 13 residues. V lost 2 bases and J 3 bases, leaving 11 bases between the germline ends. The germline CDR1 and CDR2 sequences are DFQATT and SNEGSKA (reference sequence). CDR3 DNA: TGCAGTGCTAGAAGGCTAGCGAGCTACGAGCAGTACTTC. It codes for CSARRLASYEQYF.

The chain couples TRBV6-2 or TRBV6-3 to TRBJ2-1, with D tentatively TRBD1 (6 bases). The CDR3 runs to 13 residues. Trimming took 4 bases from V and 9 from J, leaving 13 bases between them. In germline, CDR1 is MNHEY, CDR2 SVGEGT. The CDR3 sequence: CASSFLGAGEQFF. The CDR3 nucleotides are TGTGCCAGCAGTTTTCTGGGGGCTGGTGAGCAGTTCTTC.

This clonotype was detected many times. This chain joins TRBV3-1 and TRBJ2-2; D is possibly TRBD1 (5 bases). In germline, CDR1 is LGHDT, CDR2 YNNKEL (reference sequence). V lost 1 base, J lost 3 bases, and 12 bases lay in between. The length of the CDR3 is 16 residues. CDR3 residues: CASSQAMDTYTGELFF. The CDR3 DNA follows: TGTGCCAGCAGCCAAGCGATGGACACTTACACCGGGGAGCTGTTTTTT.

CDR3 sequence reads: CASSELGGSEQYF. In DNA, the CDR3 is TGTGCCAGCAGCGAACTAGGGGGGAGCGAGCAGTACTTC. This chain links TRBV7-9 with TRBJ2-7; D is possibly TRBD1 or TRBD2 (6 bases each). CDR1 and CDR2 from the germline V gene are SEHNR and FQNEAQ (reference sequence). Trimming cost V 5 bases and J 6 bases, with 14 bases left between them. The CDR3 has 13 residues. Drawing the rest from reference TRBV7-9 and TRBJ2-7, the complete variable domain is DTGVSQNPRHKITKRGQNVTFRCDPISEHNRLYWYRQTLGQGPEFLTYFQNEAQLEKSRLLSDRFSAERPKGSFSTLEIQRTEQGDSAMYLCASSELGGSEQYFGPGTRLTVT.

This clonotype was counted many times. The chain joins TRBV6-2 or TRBV6-3 to TRBJ2-2; the D call may be TRBD1 or TRBD2 (5 bases each). The CDR3 has 16 amino acids. V lost 7 bases and J 4 bases, leaving 19 bases between the germline ends. The germline CDR1 and CDR2 sequences are MNHEY and SVGEGT. This chain's CDR3 is CASTPRVGAPTGELFF. As DNA, the CDR3 is TGTGCCAGCACCCCCAGGGTGGGAGCCCCCACCGGGGAGCTGTTTTTT.

This chain links TRBV25-1 with TRBJ2-7; no firm D call. The length of the CDR3 is 14 residues. The V and J ends lost 4 bases and 1 base respectively, with 11 bases between them. Germline V CDR1 and CDR2: MGHDK, SYGVNS. The DNA for the CDR3 is TGTGCCAGCAGTGGCCAGGTAGTATCCTACGAGCAGTACTTC. Encoded protein: CASSGQVVSYEQYF.

J is TRBJ2-1 and V is TRBV2; 7 bases align to TRBD2. Trimming at V came to 1 base and at J to 1 base, leaving 10 bases not matched to a gene. Per germline, CDR1 SNHLY and CDR2 FYNNEI. This CDR3 spans 18 amino acids. CDR3 DNA sequence: TGTGCCAGCAGTGAAGGCCTAGCGGTCGTTATATCCTACAATGAGCAGTTCTTC. Translated: CASSEGLAVVISYNEQFF.

The chain links TRBV12-3 or TRBV12-4 to TRBJ2-5, with 7 bases that match TRBD1. The CDR3 length is 14 residues. V was clipped by 4 bases and J by 1 base; unmatched bases: 3. CDR3 protein: CASSSGDSQETQYF. In DNA form, the CDR3 reads TGTGCCAGCAGTTCCGGGGACAGCCAAGAGACCCAGTACTTC.

In this sample, this clonotype turned up many times. J is TRBJ1-1 and V is TRBV5-1; D gene unclear. Germline CDR1 SGHRS, CDR2 YFSETQ. There are 15 residues in the CDR3. V lost 0 bases to trimming and J lost 3 bases, with 12 bases between them. CDR3 protein: CASSLAGPEYTEAFF. In DNA form, the CDR3 reads TGCGCCAGCAGCTTGGCCGGACCCGAGTACACTGAAGCTTTCTTT.

This chain connects TRBV12-3 or TRBV12-4 to TRBJ1-4, with a tentative D call TRBD1 (6 bases). The CDR3 runs 15 residues. V gave up 2 bases and J gave up 7 bases, with 14 bases separating them. CDR3 bases: TGTGCCAGCAGTTTATCGTTACAGGGCGTTGAAAAACTGTTTTTT. Translation: CASSLSLQGVEKLFF.